This TCR beta chain was found in a study of blood T cell repertoires in COVID-19. Sequencing was performed with immunoSEQ multiplex PCR; in TCRdb, only in-frame clones are kept and a portion is missing. Among under 300,000 clones listed, 88% were seen once. The CDR3 has 15 residues. Germline CDR1 is SGHRS and CDR2 is YFSETQ. The V and J ends lost 3 bases and 4 bases, in that order; junction bases with no gene match: 8. Source material: peripheral blood. The receptor's source is a woman between 35 and 50 years old who had recovered from COVID-19. The chain joins TRBV5-1 to TRBJ1-2; 8 positions match TRBD1. The CDR3 loop reads CASSSGDRRGYGYTF. The CDR3 nucleotides are TGCGCCAGCAGCTCCGGGGACAGGCGGGGCTATGGCTACACCTTC.